Presented here are 32 T cell receptor beta chains from one specimen sequenced in a study of blood T cell repertoires in COVID-19. The protocol was immunoSEQ multiplex PCR, while the TCRdb copy is restricted to in-frame clones and leaves out a portion. The sample contains approximately 340,000 clones, about 86% of which appear only once. Sequenced input: peripheral blood. Receptors were obtained from a young man with active or convalescent COVID-19.

The gene calls are TRBV5-1 and TRBJ2-1; D unresolved. Looked up from germline, CDR1 is SGHRS and CDR2 is YFSETQ. Trimming pared 0 bases from V and 0 bases from J, leaving 10 bases between. CDR3 size: 16 residues. As DNA, the CDR3 is TGCGCCAGCAGCTTGGAAGTGGCTAGCTCCTACAATGAGCAGTTCTTC. Amino acids: CASSLEVASSYNEQFF.

This sequence joins TRBV15 and TRBJ1-2; D is ambiguous. With 0 bases removed from V and 2 bases from J, the gap between germline ends came to 4 bases. The V gene's germline CDR1 is LNHNV and CDR2 YYDKDF (reference sequence). CDR3 length: 13 residues. CDR3: CATSRDSNYGYTF. Written as DNA, the CDR3 is TGTGCCACCAGCAGAGATAGCAACTATGGCTACACCTTC.

The gene calls are TRBV4-2 and TRBJ1-4, with 9 bases fitting TRBD1. V gave up 6 bases and J gave up 8 bases; unmatched junction bases: 10. The germline gives CDR1 LGHNA, CDR2 YNFKEQ. This CDR3 contains 15 residues. The CDR3, as DNA: TGTGCCAGCAGTTTTCCCGGGACAGGGATGGAAAAACTGTTTTTT. Amino acids: CASSFPGTGMEKLFF.

V gene TRBV12-5 combines with J gene TRBJ1-2, with D perhaps TRBD1 (5 bases). This CDR3 region has 16 residues. Germline V gives CDR1 LGHNT, CDR2 FRNRAP. With 5 bases removed from V and 2 bases from J, the gap between germline ends came to 18 bases. CDR3 region: CASGAKDSYSNYGYTF. The CDR3 DNA follows: TGTGCTAGTGGTGCCAAAGACAGCTATTCGAACTATGGCTACACCTTC.

V is TRBV5-1 and J is TRBJ2-7, with D possibly being TRBD1 (6 bases). The length of the CDR3 is 13 residues. In germline, CDR1 is SGHRS, CDR2 YFSETQ. V lost 2 bases to trimming and J lost 5 bases, with 11 bases between them. In nucleotides, the CDR3 is TGCGCCAGCAGCTTACAGGGAAAGGACGAGCAGTACTTC. It codes for CASSLQGKDEQYF.

The chain combines TRBV28 with TRBJ2-1, with unresolved D. The CDR3 spans 16 residues. Trimming shortened V by 8 bases and J by 1 base, and 18 bases separated the two germline ends. Germline CDR1 and CDR2: MDHEN and SYDVKM. This CDR3 reads CASAGPRTRSYNEQFF. The CDR3 DNA is TGTGCCAGCGCTGGGCCCCGCACCCGATCCTACAATGAGCAGTTCTTC.

The rearrangement uses TRBV7-2 and TRBJ1-2; 9 bases match TRBD1. CDR3 length: 14 amino acids. Germline trimming cut 3 bases from V and 5 bases from J; bases unmatched to any gene: 4. Germline lookup yields CDR1 SGHTA and CDR2 FQGNSA. The CDR3 spells CASSFGTGPYGYTF. CDR3 coding DNA: TGTGCCAGCAGCTTTGGGACAGGGCCTTATGGCTACACCTTC.

This chain connects TRBV27 to TRBJ2-1; TRBD2 matches at 13 bases. CDR1 is MNHEY and CDR2 is SMNVEV in the germline V gene (reference sequence). Trimming took 6 bases from V and 7 from J; bases not matched to a gene: 6. There are 15 residues in the CDR3. The CDR3 loop is CASSTLAGGMNEQFF. CDR3 coding DNA: TGTGCCAGCAGCACACTAGCGGGGGGGATGAATGAGCAGTTCTTC.

This chain links TRBV24-1 with TRBJ2-1, with D tentatively TRBD2 (6 bases). Germline CDR1 KGHDR, CDR2 SFDVKD. V was shortened by 7 bases and J by 4 bases, with 13 bases between the two germline ends. This CDR3 comprises 14 residues. As DNA, the CDR3 is TGTGCCACCAGCGGGACTCCAGGATACAATGAGCAGTTCTTC. This gives the protein CATSGTPGYNEQFF.

V usage is TRBV3-1 (or the pseudogene TRBV3-2) and J usage is TRBJ1-3; D call uncertain. The CDR3 contains 16 residues. V lost 0 bases and J lost 0, with 9 bases in between. CDR1 and CDR2 (germline): LGHDT, YNNKEL (reference sequence). The CDR3 loop reads CASSQDPRSSGNTIYF. In DNA form, the CDR3 reads TGTGCCAGCAGCCAAGATCCGAGGTCCTCTGGAAACACCATATATTTT.

The chain carries TRBV7-2 and TRBJ2-3; TRBD2 might be the D (6 bases). V lost 5 bases and J lost 2, with 20 bases in between. This CDR3 is 17 amino acids long. Germline V gene data show CDR1 as SGHTA and CDR2 as FQGNSA. CDR3 DNA sequence: TGTGCCAGCAGCCCGAATAGCCCCCGGCGGGACACAGATACGCAGTATTTT. This gives the protein CASSPNSPRRDTDTQYF.

This sequence joins TRBV12-3 or TRBV12-4 and TRBJ2-7; tentative D call: TRBD1 (6 bases). CDR3 length: 13 residues. The ends were cut back, 9 bases at V and 3 bases at J, with 15 bases in the middle. The DNA of the CDR3 is TGTGCCAGTAGGGGCAGGGGAAGCTACGAGCAGTACTTC. Protein sequence: CASRGRGSYEQYF.

The chain is built from TRBV5-1 and TRBJ2-5; D is undetermined. The CDR3 length is 14 residues. From germline, CDR1 is SGHRS and CDR2 YFSETQ. The V end lost 9 bases, the J end lost 3 bases, and 18 bases lay between the germline ends. In DNA form, the CDR3 reads TGCGCCACCTCCTGGGTCCGAGGAAAAGAGACCCAGTACTTC. Protein: CATSWVRGKETQYF.

The gene calls are TRBV30 and TRBJ2-3; 12 nucleotides align to TRBD1. Germline lookup yields CDR1 GTSNPN and CDR2 SVGIG (reference sequence). This CDR3 region has 16 residues. The trim removed 3 bases at V and 6 bases at J, leaving 10 bases unmatched. The DNA for the CDR3 is TGTGCCTGGAGCCCCCCGGGACAGGGGGCTTGGGATACGCAGTATTTT. This encodes CAWSPPGQGAWDTQYF.

This chain connects TRBV7-8 to TRBJ2-7, with D possibly matching TRBD1 (5 bases). CDR1 is SGHVS, CDR2 FQNEAQ, per germline. This CDR3 contains 15 residues. V shed 1 base and J shed 2 bases, with 12 bases lying between them. CDR3 in DNA: TGTGCCAGCAGCTTAGGCAGGGTGAAGACCTACGAGCAGTACTTC. Protein product: CASSLGRVKTYEQYF.

The CDR3 protein is CASSWDRNYNEQFF. The CDR3 nucleotides read TGTGCCAGCAGTTGGGACAGGAACTACAATGAGCAGTTCTTC. The V gene is TRBV6-5, the J gene TRBJ2-1; the match to TRBD1 covers 8 bases. Germline trimming cut 4 bases from V and 3 bases from J; bases unmatched to any gene: 2. This CDR3 is 14 amino acids long. Germline V gene sequence: CDR1 MNHEY, CDR2 SVGAGI.

This chain uses TRBV5-1 with TRBJ2-3; D perhaps matches TRBD1 (5 bases). Germline V gives CDR1 SGHRS, CDR2 YFSETQ. This CDR3 spans 14 amino acids. V was pared by 4 bases and J by 0 bases, with 9 bases between. In DNA form, the CDR3 reads TGCGCCAGCAGCCAAGGGGTGAGCACAGATACGCAGTATTTT. Amino acid sequence: CASSQGVSTDTQYF.

The chain couples TRBV6-5 to TRBJ1-2; D unresolved. Looked up from germline, CDR1 is MNHEY and CDR2 is SVGAGI. Deletions cut 8 bases from V and 1 base from J, with 8 bases between. The CDR3 has 12 residues. CDR3 sequence: CASRGVNYGYTF. CDR3 bases: TGTGCCAGCCGCGGGGTTAACTATGGCTACACCTTC.

This clone has more than one count but fewer than ten. The chain employs TRBV13 and TRBJ2-5; no clear D. Trimming took off 3 bases at V and 0 bases at J, with 5 bases between the two ends. The germline V gene encodes CDR1 PRHDT and CDR2 FYEKMQ (reference sequence). The CDR3 has 13 amino acids. The CDR3, as DNA: TGTGCCAGCAGCTTGTCCAACCAAGAGACCCAGTACTTC. Translation: CASSLSNQETQYF.

This sequence joins TRBV24-1 and TRBJ2-5; 7 bases align to TRBD1. V shed 3 bases, J shed 5 bases, and the junction held 11 bases outside the gene matches. The CDR3 totals 16 residues. Per germline, CDR1 KGHDR and CDR2 SFDVKD. The CDR3 region has the DNA TGTGCCACCAGTGATCCCCGACAGGGAACCCCCGAGACCCAGTACTTC. Translating it yields CATSDPRQGTPETQYF.

The chain combines TRBV6-6 with TRBJ1-1, with TRBD1 matching over 8 bases. Germline CDR1 and CDR2: MNHNY and SVGAGI (reference sequence). This CDR3 has 15 amino acids. V trimming: 7 bases; J trimming: 6 bases; junction bases outside the gene matches: 13. The CDR3 coding sequence is TGTGCCAGCACCTCGACAGGGGACGCGTCACCTGAAGCTTTCTTT. The encoded protein is CASTSTGDASPEAFF.

This clone was detected only once. The chain joins TRBV7-2 to TRBJ1-2, with 9 bases that match TRBD1. Germline loops: CDR1 SGHTA, CDR2 FQGNSA. This CDR3 spans 15 amino acids. J was trimmed by 6 bases and V by 5 bases; bases with no gene match: 10. The CDR3 bases are TGTGCCAGCAGCCCCCCGGGACAGGGTAGAGATGGCTACACCTTC. Protein product: CASSPPGQGRDGYTF.

This clone was observed a few times. This chain joins TRBV10-3 and TRBJ2-7; 11 nucleotides line up with TRBD2. Germline values: CDR1 ENHRY, CDR2 SYGVKD. Germline trimming cut 0 bases from V and 5 bases from J; bases unmatched to any gene: 9. The CDR3 spans 17 residues. For the CDR3, the DNA is TGTGCCATCAGTGAGTCTATTCCCCTAGCGGGAGGCCACGAGCAGTACTTC. As protein: CAISESIPLAGGHEQYF.

This clone was counted a few times. The chain has TRBV2 and TRBJ2-1, with 10 nucleotides matching TRBD2. This CDR3 is 16 amino acids long. Germline V gene sequence: CDR1 SNHLY, CDR2 FYNNEI. V was clipped by 7 bases and J by 8 bases; unmatched bases: 14. The CDR3 reads CASTSPGTSAYHEQFF. CDR3 DNA sequence: TGTGCCAGCACCTCCCCCGGGACTAGCGCTTACCATGAGCAGTTCTTC.

V and J are TRBV2 and TRBJ1-3; TRBD1 matches at 7 bases. The CDR3 consists of 19 residues. Germline values: CDR1 SNHLY, CDR2 FYNNEI. V shed 4 bases, J shed 0 bases, and the junction held 15 bases outside the gene matches. The CDR3 sequence is CASSVDRRLSIYSGNTIYF. The CDR3 DNA reads TGTGCCAGCAGTGTGGACAGGCGCCTATCGATATACTCTGGAAACACCATATATTTT.

The V and J genes are TRBV5-1 and TRBJ2-7; D is perhaps TRBD1 (5 bases). Trimming cost V 8 bases and J 0 bases, with 18 bases left between them. The CDR3 loop spans 15 amino acids. The germline gives CDR1 SGHRS, CDR2 YFSETQ. CDR3 residues: CASHPDSSSSYEQYF. The DNA of the CDR3 is TGCGCCAGTCACCCAGACAGCTCAAGCTCCTACGAGCAGTACTTC.

V and J are TRBV11-2 and TRBJ2-1; D unclear. Germline V gene lookup returns CDR1 SGHAT and CDR2 FQNNGV. V lost 0 bases and J 4 bases, leaving 16 bases between the germline ends. This CDR3 region has 17 residues. For the CDR3, the DNA is TGTGCCAGCAGCTTAGAGGCGGCCCGTCCAACTTACAATGAGCAGTTCTTC. Amino acids: CASSLEAARPTYNEQFF.

V is TRBV27 and J is TRBJ1-4, with D possibly matching TRBD1 (5 bases). Germline V gene lookup returns CDR1 MNHEY and CDR2 SMNVEV (reference sequence). Trimming stripped 9 bases from V and 6 bases from J, with 14 bases between. CDR3 size: 13 residues. The CDR3 sequence: CASDSAEDEKLFF. The CDR3, as DNA: TGTGCCAGTGACAGTGCGGAAGATGAAAAACTGTTTTTT.

The chain uses TRBV20-1 and TRBJ1-1; TRBD1 aligns across 10 bases. The J segment lost 10 bases and the V segment lost 6 bases, leaving 5 bases of the junction unmatched. The CDR3 length is 11 residues. CDR1 and CDR2 (germline): DFQATT, SNEGSKA (reference sequence). CDR3 sequence: CSATGQGTAFF. CDR3 coding DNA: TGCAGTGCCACGGGACAGGGGACAGCTTTCTTT.

Regarding this clone: Distinct nucleotide sequences in the sample also encode this CDR3. The rearrangement links TRBV30 to TRBJ2-5; 7 bases match TRBD2. CDR3 size: 14 residues. V lost 0 bases and J lost 5; bases outside the gene matches: 6. In germline, CDR1 is GTSNPN, CDR2 SVGIG (reference sequence). CDR3 nucleotide sequence: TGTGCCTGGAGTGTACGGGGGGTTCGGGAGACCCAGTACTTC. It codes for CAWSVRGVRETQYF.

J is TRBJ2-1 and V is TRBV4-2, with 12 bases identical to TRBD2. The CDR3 consists of 21 residues. V lost 0 bases, J lost 0 bases, and 12 bases stayed unmatched. Germline CDR1 is LGHNA and CDR2 is YNFKEQ. The CDR3 DNA sequence: TGTGCCAGCAGCCAAGACCCGACTAGCGGGGGAGTTCTTCTCTCCTACAATGAGCAGTTCTTC. Encoded protein: CASSQDPTSGGVLLSYNEQFF.

The chain combines TRBV18 with TRBJ2-7; TRBD1 might be the D (5 bases). The CDR3 runs 14 residues. The V gene's germline CDR1 is KGHSH and CDR2 LQKENI. Trimming took off 0 bases at V and 4 bases at J, with 10 bases between the two ends. CDR3 loop: CASSPPDTLYEQYF. The CDR3 DNA reads as TGTGCCAGCTCACCACCGGACACTCTTTACGAGCAGTACTTC.